A single sample is the source of the 23 T cell receptor beta chains below, sequenced in a study of ipilimumab plus nivolumab after autologous stem cell transplantation. The data were produced by immunoSEQ multiplex PCR, yet TCRdb's version contains in-frame clones alone and is incomplete. The data contain 1,500 to 2,000 clones, 81% of them seen just once; the ten biggest clones take up about 14%. The sequences come from PBMCs, collected in a trial of ipilimumab plus nivolumab as post-transplant consolidation. Receptors originate from a female donor with multiple myeloma.

This clone is classed as hyperexpanded (1% or more). The chain has TRBV9 and TRBJ1-1; no firm D call. Between the trimmed V and J ends, which lost 0 bases and 4 bases, there was a span of 10 bases. CDR1 SGDLS and CDR2 YYNGEE come from the germline V gene. The CDR3 is 14 amino acids. CDR3 sequence reads: CASSVDIFGTEAFF. The CDR3 nucleotides read TGTGCCAGCAGCGTAGACATATTCGGCACTGAAGCTTTCTTT. Full variable domain (missing parts from reference TRBV9 and TRBJ1-1): DSGVTQTPKHLITATGQRVTLRCSPRSGDLSVYWYQQSLDQGLQFLIQYYNGEERAKGNILERFSAQQFPDLHSELNLSSLELGDSALYFCASSVDIFGTEAFFGQGTRLTVV.

V usage is TRBV19 and J usage is TRBJ1-1; D is unclear. With 5 bases removed from V and 8 bases from J, the gap between germline ends came to 12 bases. The length of the CDR3 is 12 residues. CDR1 is LNHDA, CDR2 SQIVND, per germline (reference sequence). The CDR3 nucleotides read TGTGCCAGTAGTCGGGAACAAATAGAAGCTTTCTTT. Translating it yields CASSREQIEAFF.

The rearrangement uses TRBV28 and TRBJ1-2; D gene unclear. The CDR3 contains 12 residues. CDR1 is MDHEN, CDR2 SYDVKM, per germline. Trimming shortened V by 5 bases and J by 6 bases, and 10 bases separated the two germline ends. The CDR3 here is CASSLEYDGYTF. CDR3 coding DNA: TGTGCCAGCAGTCTGGAATACGATGGCTACACCTTC.

V gene TRBV7-2 combines with J gene TRBJ2-7; tentatively, D is TRBD2 (5 bases). The germline V and J ends were trimmed by 5 bases and 6 bases, with 11 bases remaining between them. The CDR3 loop spans 12 amino acids. Germline-derived CDR1 and CDR2 are SGHTA and FQGNSA. The chain's CDR3 is CASSVLGIEQYF. The CDR3 coding sequence is TGTGCCAGCAGCGTACTAGGCATCGAGCAGTACTTC.

The V gene is TRBV9, the J gene TRBJ2-7, with 10 bases matching TRBD2. V trimming: 0 bases; J trimming: 6 bases; junction bases outside the gene matches: 3. Germline CDR1 is SGDLS and CDR2 is YYNGEE. CDR3 size: 14 residues. The CDR3 coding sequence is TGTGCCAGCAGCGTAGAGTCTAGCGGGAGCGAGCAGTACTTC. Amino acid sequence: CASSVESSGSEQYF.

This clone occurred once. V gene TRBV7-9 combines with J gene TRBJ2-7; D not resolved. Germline V gives CDR1 SEHNR, CDR2 FQNEAQ (reference sequence). The CDR3 covers 16 residues. V lost 4 bases and J lost 1, with 17 bases in between. The CDR3 region is CASSSSYSSYSYEQYF. CDR3 in DNA: TGTGCCAGCAGCTCTTCTTACTCTTCGTATTCCTACGAGCAGTACTTC.

This rearrangement joins TRBV6-5 to TRBJ1-6; the D gene is possibly TRBD1 (5 bases). Germline-derived CDR1 and CDR2 are MNHEY and SVGAGI. This CDR3 has 13 residues. V dropped 8 bases and J dropped 13 bases, with 18 bases sitting between them. The CDR3 DNA reads TGTGCCAGCTACGACCCGGGGACCTTCCCCCTCCACTTT. Amino acids: CASYDPGTFPLHF.

The V call is TRBV11-1, the J call TRBJ2-5; D is ambiguous. Trimming pared 3 bases from V and 2 bases from J, leaving 10 bases between. Germline-derived CDR1 and CDR2 are SGHAT and FQDESV (reference sequence). The CDR3 has 14 amino acids. CDR3 nucleotide sequence: TGTGCCAGCAGCTTCACTACTCAGCAAGAGACCCAGTACTTC. Translating gives CASSFTTQQETQYF.

The CDR3 nucleotides read TGCGCCAGCAGCCAAGATACGGTTCTCGTCGGGGGGCTTCTTTATAATGAGCAGTTCTTC. Translation: CASSQDTVLVGGLLYNEQFF. The chain couples TRBV4-3 to TRBJ2-1, with D possibly being TRBD2 (7 bases). V gave up 0 bases and J gave up 7 bases, with 28 bases separating them. From germline, CDR1 is LGHNA and CDR2 YSLEER. The CDR3 is 20 amino acids.

V is TRBV6-9 and J is TRBJ2-7; 7 nucleotides line up with TRBD1. V lost 3 bases and J lost 3; bases outside the gene matches: 5. From germline, CDR1 is MNHGY and CDR2 SVAAGI. The CDR3 runs to 14 residues. The CDR3 DNA reads TGTGCCAGCAGTTACGCCGGGACAGACTACGAGCAGTACTTC. This sequence encodes CASSYAGTDYEQYF.

This clone was seen a few times. This chain links TRBV5-1 with TRBJ2-1; 9 bases match TRBD2. CDR3 length: 16 residues. Germline V gene sequence: CDR1 SGHRS, CDR2 YFSETQ. V gave up 4 bases and J gave up 7 bases; unmatched junction bases: 12. CDR3 sequence reads: CASSREAGGPSNEQFF. The CDR3 DNA follows: TGCGCCAGCAGCAGGGAGGCGGGAGGGCCTAGTAATGAGCAGTTCTTC.

This chain links TRBV2 with TRBJ2-1; tentatively, D is TRBD2 (6 bases). There are 15 residues in the CDR3. V dropped 0 bases and J dropped 7 bases, with 13 bases sitting between them. The germline gives CDR1 SNHLY, CDR2 FYNNEI. The CDR3 sequence is CASSEAGGRWNEQFF. CDR3 coding DNA: TGTGCCAGCAGTGAAGCGGGGGGTAGGTGGAATGAGCAGTTCTTC.

V is TRBV11-3 and J is TRBJ2-2, with TRBD1 as a possible D gene (6 bases). Germline lookup yields CDR1 SGHNT and CDR2 YENEEA. Deletions cut 4 bases from V and 2 bases from J, with 11 bases between. There are 15 residues in the CDR3. The CDR3 protein is CASSSYRENTGELFF. The CDR3 region has the DNA TGTGCCAGCAGCTCCTACAGGGAAAACACCGGGGAGCTGTTTTTT.

This clone was seen more than once but under ten times. V gene TRBV10-3 combines with J gene TRBJ2-3, with D tentatively TRBD1 (6 bases). V lost 6 bases, J lost 3 bases, and 13 bases lay in between. Germline values: CDR1 ENHRY, CDR2 SYGVKD. This CDR3 is 14 amino acids long. The CDR3 reads CAIRRAGETDTQYF. The CDR3, as DNA: TGTGCCATCAGACGGGCAGGGGAGACAGATACGCAGTATTTT.

This chain links TRBV11-2 with TRBJ2-2; D not certain. The V end was cut by 0 bases, the J end by 6 bases, with 8 bases between. CDR1 is SGHAT, CDR2 FQNNGV, per germline. CDR3 length: 14 residues. Written as DNA, the CDR3 is TGTGCCAGCAGCTTAGACGGCGGTGCCGGGGAGCTGTTTTTT. Residues: CASSLDGGAGELFF.

The rearrangement joins TRBV28 to TRBJ2-5, with TRBD2 identical over 9 bases. The CDR3 has 13 residues. In germline, CDR1 is MDHEN, CDR2 SYDVKM. With V trimmed by 6 bases and J by 5 bases, 4 bases remained unmatched. CDR3 coding DNA: TGTGCCAGCAGCCTAGCGGGATGGGAGACCCAGTACTTC. This encodes CASSLAGWETQYF.

This chain links TRBV5-1 with TRBJ2-1; the match to TRBD1 covers 7 bases. Germline CDR1 SGHRS, CDR2 YFSETQ. The CDR3 runs to 13 residues. V was clipped by 0 bases and J by 7 bases; unmatched bases: 1. Here the CDR3 reads CASSLEQGNEQFF. The CDR3 region has the DNA TGCGCCAGCAGCTTGGAACAGGGGAATGAGCAGTTCTTC.

The CDR3 region is CASRKTETDTQYF. The CDR3 DNA sequence: TGTGCCAGCAGAAAAACAGAGACAGATACGCAGTATTTT. The V and J genes are TRBV27 and TRBJ2-3; D is unresolved. Germline CDR1 reads MNHEY; CDR2 reads SMNVEV (reference sequence). Trimming took 6 bases from V and 3 from J, leaving 10 bases between them. This CDR3 has 13 residues.

The DNA of the CDR3 is TGTGCCAGCAGCCGTCGGACAGGGCACACTGAAGCTTTCTTT. Translation gives CASSRRTGHTEAFF. This chain joins TRBV7-9 and TRBJ1-1; 8 bases agree with TRBD1. Germline CDR1 and CDR2: SEHNR and FQNEAQ (reference sequence). The CDR3 extends over 14 amino acids. V gave up 5 bases and J gave up 3 bases; unmatched junction bases: 5.

This chain uses TRBV6-5 with TRBJ2-4; D possibly corresponds to TRBD2 (5 bases). The CDR3 consists of 15 residues. CDR1 MNHEY and CDR2 SVGAGI come from the germline V gene. Deletions cut 0 bases from V and 9 bases from J, with 15 bases between. The CDR3 nucleotides are TGTGCCAGCAGTTACTCGGGCAGCCCGGGGAGCATTCAGTACTTC. Its protein product is CASSYSGSPGSIQYF.

This chain uses TRBV9 with TRBJ2-3; 9 bases agree with TRBD2. The CDR3 covers 18 residues. Germline lookup yields CDR1 SGDLS and CDR2 YYNGEE. The junction had 14 bases not matched to a gene; V was cut back by 4 bases and J by 2 bases. The CDR3 reads CASSTPSLSGRITDTQYF. The CDR3, as DNA: TGTGCCAGCAGCACCCCGTCCCTTAGCGGGAGAATCACAGATACGCAGTATTTT.

V is TRBV9 and J is TRBJ2-3; 12 bases fit TRBD2. V was pared by 3 bases and J by 0 bases, with 5 bases of the junction left unmatched. Germline loops: CDR1 SGDLS, CDR2 YYNGEE. The CDR3 is 17 amino acids. The CDR3 loop is CASSALGTSGSTDTQYF. In nucleotides, the CDR3 is TGTGCCAGCAGCGCCCTCGGGACTAGCGGGAGCACAGATACGCAGTATTTT.

V gene TRBV7-2 combines with J gene TRBJ2-7; D gene uncertain. With 1 base removed from V and 0 bases from J, the gap between germline ends came to 7 bases. CDR1 is SGHTA and CDR2 is FQGNSA in the germline V gene. The CDR3 sequence is 14 residues long. The chain's CDR3 is CASSLGLLSYEQYF. CDR3 coding DNA: TGTGCCAGCAGCTTAGGTCTCCTCTCCTACGAGCAGTACTTC.